Following are 17 T cell receptor beta chains from one sample sequenced in a study of blood T cells in healthy people across ages. A second roughly 6 to 11 cycle PCR used barcoded and J-beta primers. TCRdb reprocessed the 5' RACE reads with MiXCR, giving one entry per CDR3 protein. The sample holds about 830,000 distinct CDR3 sequences, roughly 60% seen once. Sequencing was carried out using blood. These receptors were collected from a man aged 30-40 years in good health.

This clonotype was counted at least ten times. CDR3 sequence: CASGPRLAGMYEQYF. CDR3 nucleotide sequence: TGTGCCAGCGGCCCCCGACTAGCGGGAATGTACGAGCAGTACTTC. The gene calls are TRBV7-2 and TRBJ2-7, with 11 positions matching TRBD2. The CDR3 spans 15 residues. Germline lookup yields CDR1 SGHTA and CDR2 FQGNSA. The V segment lost 8 bases and the J segment 4 bases; nucleotides outside the gene matches: 10.

Of note for this clonotype: No conserved phenylalanine or tryptophan ends this CDR3, so it is likely a read error. The gene calls are TRBV7-8 and TRBJ1-2; no reliable D call. The germline V and J ends were trimmed by 0 bases and 4 bases, with 12 bases remaining between them. The CDR3 is 15 residues long. Germline-derived CDR1 and CDR2 are SGHVS and FQNEAQ. The CDR3 DNA sequence: TGTGCCAGCAGCTTAGCGCCAAGCCGTAGCTATGGCTACACCTTA. This encodes CASSLAPSRSYGYTL.

This clonotype came up a few times. The chain links TRBV20-1 to TRBJ1-2; possible D gene TRBD1, 6 bases. The CDR3 runs 14 residues. Germline values: CDR1 DFQATT, CDR2 SNEGSKA (reference sequence). The V end lost 2 bases, the J end lost 3 bases, and 13 bases lay between the germline ends. The CDR3 DNA reads as TGCAGTGCTAGAAAGGGGGACACCTACTATGGCTACACCTTC. Translating it yields CSARKGDTYYGYTF.

The gene calls are TRBV29-1 and TRBJ2-6; 10 bases fit TRBD1. Trimming at V came to 6 bases and at J to 2 bases, leaving 4 bases not matched to a gene. Germline V gives CDR1 SQVTM, CDR2 ANQGSEA. CDR3 length: 15 amino acids. CDR3 protein: CSVRDRGTGANVLTF. Written as DNA, the CDR3 is TGCAGCGTGAGGGACAGGGGAACTGGGGCCAACGTCCTGACTTTC. The full variable domain, rest sourced from reference TRBV29-1 and TRBJ2-6, is SAVISQKPSRDICQRGTSLTIQCQVDSQVTMMFWYRQQPGQSLTLIATANQGSEATYESGFVIDKFPISRPNLTFSTLTVSNMSPEDSSIYLCSVRDRGTGANVLTFGAGSRLTVL.

This rearrangement joins TRBV7-2 to TRBJ1-6; D perhaps matches TRBD1 (6 bases). Germline V CDR1 and CDR2: SGHTA, FQGNSA. The CDR3 spans 15 residues. V was trimmed by 4 bases and J by 13 bases, leaving 20 bases between them. In nucleotides, the CDR3 is TGTGCCAGCAGCTCCTCGGGGGGCGCTAGATCCCCCCTCCACTTT. It specifies CASSSSGGARSPLHF.

The chain employs TRBV7-2 and TRBJ1-1, with unresolved D. V lost 2 bases and J 0 bases, leaving 7 bases between the germline ends. CDR3 length equals 14 residues. Germline V gene lookup returns CDR1 SGHTA and CDR2 FQGNSA. CDR3 in amino acids: CASSLRSMNTEAFF. The CDR3 DNA sequence: TGTGCCAGCAGCTTAAGAAGCATGAACACTGAAGCTTTCTTT.

The chain joins TRBV5-1 to TRBJ2-7; 8 nucleotides align to TRBD1. With V trimmed by 4 bases and J by 4 bases, 7 bases remained unmatched. CDR1 is SGHRS and CDR2 is YFSETQ in the germline V gene. There are 14 residues in the CDR3. The DNA for the CDR3 is TGCGCCAGCAGCGTCGGGACAGGAGAATACGAGCAGTACTTC. Amino acids: CASSVGTGEYEQYF.

This sequence joins TRBV27 and TRBJ2-5, with a tentative D call TRBD2 (5 bases). The better agreement between TRBJ2-7 and the DNA end casts doubt on the J call. Germline V lookup: CDR1 MNHEY, CDR2 SMNVEV (reference sequence). This CDR3 has 13 amino acids. The DNA for the CDR3 is TGTGCCAGCAGTCATCGGGGAGCGTACGAGCAGTACTTC. Amino acids: CASSHRGAYEQYF.

This clonotype occurred a few times. V and J are TRBV20-1 and TRBJ2-7; D is unclear. V shed 3 bases and J shed 0 bases, with 9 bases lying between them. The CDR3 runs 13 residues. CDR1 and CDR2 from the germline V gene are DFQATT and SNEGSKA (reference sequence). CDR3 DNA: TGCAGTGCTAGGGTGGGCAGCTCCTACGAGCAGTACTTC. It is translated as CSARVGSSYEQYF.

The chain is built from TRBV7-9 and TRBJ1-6; 7 bases fit TRBD1. The CDR3 is 14 amino acids. Germline V gene data show CDR1 as SEHNR and CDR2 as FQNEAQ (reference sequence). After removal of 5 bases from V and 5 bases from J, the junction contained 3 bases not matched to a gene. Here the CDR3 DNA reads TGTGCCAGCAGCCGCGGACAGGATAATTCACCCCTCCACTTT. It translates to CASSRGQDNSPLHF.

This clonotype turned up a few times. The chain joins TRBV7-2 to TRBJ2-1, with a possible D match to TRBD1 (6 bases). The V end lost 4 bases, the J end lost 3 bases, and 10 bases lay between the germline ends. Germline CDR1 reads SGHTA; CDR2 reads FQGNSA. This CDR3 spans 14 amino acids. The CDR3 sequence is CASSWAGVYNEQFF. CDR3 nucleotides: TGTGCCAGCAGCTGGGCAGGGGTCTACAATGAGCAGTTCTTC.

The chain carries TRBV20-1 and TRBJ2-1, with D tentatively TRBD1 (6 bases). Germline CDR1 and CDR2: DFQATT and SNEGSKA (reference sequence). This CDR3 contains 15 residues. V was pared by 3 bases and J by 0 bases, with 12 bases between. Here the CDR3 reads CSASREGGSYNEQFF. DNA for the CDR3: TGCAGTGCTAGTCGGGAAGGGGGCTCCTACAATGAGCAGTTCTTC.

This clonotype was seen just once. V and J are TRBV12-3 or TRBV12-4 and TRBJ2-3; the D gene could be TRBD1 or TRBD2 (5 bases each). Trimming left V 1 base short and J 2 bases short, with 10 bases between. CDR3 length: 15 residues. The CDR3 nucleotides are TGTGCCAGCAGTTTAGTTGGGACGAACACAGATACGCAGTATTTT. Amino acids: CASSLVGTNTDTQYF.

To note about this clonotype: A much bigger clone sits one base away, suggesting this may be a read error. J is TRBJ2-3 and V is TRBV12-3 or TRBV12-4; D uncertain. V lost 5 bases and J lost 5, with 14 bases in between. The length of the CDR3 is 14 residues. CDR3 DNA: TGTGCCAGCAGTGTCAGAGTGAGAGGAGATACGCAGTATTTT. Its protein is CASSVRVRGDTQYF.

The chain links TRBV12-3 or TRBV12-4 to TRBJ2-7; 8 bases are shared with TRBD2. The CDR3 contains 15 residues. V shed 6 bases, J shed 7 bases, and the junction held 14 bases outside the gene matches. The CDR3 coding sequence is TGTGCCAGCAGAAAGCAGACTAGCGTTTACAATGAGCAGTACTTC. Translated, it gives CASRKQTSVYNEQYF.

This chain connects TRBV6-4 to TRBJ2-3, with 7 nucleotides matching TRBD2. Germline lookup yields CDR1 MRHNA and CDR2 SNTAGT. V lost 2 bases, J lost 5 bases, and 7 bases stayed unmatched. This CDR3 is built from 15 residues. CDR3 sequence: CASSDVGGGGDTQYF. Here the CDR3 DNA reads TGTGCCAGCAGTGACGTCGGCGGGGGTGGAGATACGCAGTATTTT.

The gene calls are TRBV11-2 and TRBJ1-1, with D tentatively TRBD1 (5 bases). Germline values: CDR1 SGHAT, CDR2 FQNNGV. The ends were cut back, 8 bases at V and 5 bases at J, with 15 bases in the middle. CDR3 length: 13 residues. For the CDR3, the DNA is TGTGCCAGCCAGGCGACCGGGGGGACTGAAGCTTTCTTT. Residues: CASQATGGTEAFF.